One and the same sample provided the 13 T cell receptor beta chains below, sequenced in a study of cytotoxic CD8 clonotypes in ibrutinib-treated CLL. Sequencing was performed with immunoSEQ multiplex PCR; in TCRdb, only in-frame clones are kept and a portion is missing. Among 250,000 to 350,000 clones listed, roughly four fifths were seen once. This specimen was PBMCs, taken at disease progression, from a patient treated with ibrutinib. Source of these receptors: a human donor with chronic lymphocytic leukemia.

V usage is TRBV15 and J usage is TRBJ1-3; D gene ambiguous. The CDR3 spans 15 residues. Germline V gives CDR1 LNHNV, CDR2 YYDKDF (reference sequence). V lost 0 bases, J lost 3 bases, and 9 bases lay in between. CDR3 nucleotide sequence: TGTGCCACCAGCAGAGATCGGGAAGTTGGAAACACCATATATTTT. Protein: CATSRDREVGNTIYF.

The chain carries TRBV2 and TRBJ2-1; a weak D match, TRBD2 (6 bases). V lost 7 bases and J lost 8, with 18 bases in between. Germline CDR1 and CDR2: SNHLY and FYNNEI. This CDR3 region has 14 residues. DNA of the CDR3: TGTGCCAGCACGGTCGGGACTCACGCCGATGAGCAGTTCTTC. This codes for CASTVGTHADEQFF.

This clone was seen a single time. The rearrangement uses TRBV7-2 and TRBJ2-1; D uncertain. This CDR3 has 14 residues. In germline, CDR1 is SGHTA, CDR2 FQGNSA. V was pared by 8 bases and J by 0 bases, with 11 bases between. In nucleotides, the CDR3 is TGTGCCAGCCTTGCCCGGAACTCCTACAATGAGCAGTTCTTC. Translation gives CASLARNSYNEQFF.

The rearrangement uses TRBV10-3 and TRBJ1-5; D gene uncertain. Between the trimmed V and J ends, which lost 3 bases and 1 base, there was a span of 7 bases. Germline CDR1 and CDR2: ENHRY and SYGVKD. The CDR3 runs to 14 residues. The CDR3 protein is CAISEGASNQPQHF. The CDR3, as DNA: TGTGCCATCAGTGAAGGTGCCAGCAATCAGCCCCAGCATTTT.

This chain links TRBV11-2 with TRBJ2-1; maybe TRBD1 (5 bases). The CDR3 is made up of 15 amino acids. Germline assignment: CDR1 SGHAT and CDR2 FQNNGV. V was trimmed by 1 base and J by 9 bases, leaving 16 bases between them. The chain's CDR3 is CASSLGPTTQAEQFF. The CDR3 DNA reads TGTGCCAGCAGCTTAGGTCCCACAACACAGGCTGAGCAGTTCTTC.

A few counts support this clone. This chain links TRBV5-1 with TRBJ2-2, with a tentative D call TRBD1 (6 bases). The germline gives CDR1 SGHRS, CDR2 YFSETQ. The V and J ends lost 0 bases and 6 bases respectively, with 12 bases between them. The CDR3 extends over 15 amino acids. CDR3 nucleotides: TGCGCCAGCAGCTTGGCAGGGGCCCCTGCCGGGGAGCTGTTTTTT. As protein: CASSLAGAPAGELFF.

The chain links TRBV18 to TRBJ1-4; D is possibly TRBD1 (6 bases). The V gene lost 6 bases and the J gene lost 8 bases, with 19 bases spanning the gap. The CDR3 extends over 15 amino acids. Germline CDR1 is KGHSH and CDR2 is LQKENI. The CDR3 protein is CASSPGPGAREKLFF. CDR3 sequence (DNA): TGTGCCAGCTCCCCGGGGCCAGGGGCGCGCGAAAAACTGTTTTTT.

The rearrangement uses TRBV4-1 and TRBJ1-6; D not certain. The CDR3 length is 17 residues. V was shortened by 0 bases and J by 7 bases, with 16 bases between the two germline ends. Per the germline V gene, CDR1 is MGHRA and CDR2 is YSYEKL. The DNA for the CDR3 is TGCGCCAGCAGCCAAGATCCGCGAGCGGGCACGAATTCACCCCTCCACTTT. It is translated as CASSQDPRAGTNSPLHF.

Here the CDR3 reads CASSPPQGANHEQYF. In DNA, the CDR3 is TGTGCCAGCAGCCCGCCCCAGGGGGCGAACCACGAGCAGTACTTC. The chain carries TRBV28 and TRBJ2-7; 8 nucleotides line up with TRBD1. The CDR3 has 15 residues. Trimming removed 6 bases from V and 5 bases from J; junction bases left unmatched: 12. Germline-derived CDR1 and CDR2 are MDHEN and SYDVKM.

V is TRBV27 and J is TRBJ2-7; 12 nucleotides agree with TRBD2. Germline V lookup: CDR1 MNHEY, CDR2 SMNVEV (reference sequence). Losses at the gene ends were 10 bases for V and 3 bases for J; bases not matched to a gene: 4. The CDR3 contains 13 residues. The CDR3 DNA reads TGTGCCACCTCGACTAGCGGGAGCTACGAGCAGTACTTC. Residues: CATSTSGSYEQYF.

The rearrangement joins TRBV11-2 to TRBJ2-2; no clear D. The germline gives CDR1 SGHAT, CDR2 FQNNGV. V was cut by 2 bases and J by 7 bases, with 5 bases left in between. The CDR3 sequence is 12 residues long. The DNA of the CDR3 is TGTGCCAGCAGCTTAATTCTCGGGGAGCTGTTTTTT. It codes for CASSLILGELFF.

V and J are TRBV9 and TRBJ2-3; 7 bases match TRBD1. Germline CDR1 reads SGDLS; CDR2 reads YYNGEE. The V and J ends lost 3 bases and 6 bases, in that order; junction bases with no gene match: 1. This CDR3 spans 12 amino acids. The CDR3 region is CASSGGGDTQYF. CDR3 DNA sequence: TGTGCCAGCAGCGGAGGGGGCGATACGCAGTATTTT.

This clone has only one observation. The rearrangement joins TRBV6-5 to TRBJ2-7, with D perhaps being TRBD1 or TRBD2 (5 bases each). The CDR3 is 14 residues long. Trimming removed 4 bases at V and 4 bases at J, with 14 bases between. Looked up from germline, CDR1 is MNHEY and CDR2 is SVGAGI. The CDR3 region is CASSLDPGPYEQYF. The CDR3 DNA is TGTGCCAGCAGTTTGGATCCGGGACCTTACGAGCAGTACTTC.